This passage covers 11 T cell receptor beta chains from one sample sequenced in a study of blood T cell repertoires in COVID-19. Data came from immunoSEQ multiplex PCR; TCRdb stores just in-frame clones and leaves some out. The data contain tens of thousands of clones, roughly 80% of them seen just once; the ten biggest clones take up over 15%. The sequenced sample was peripheral blood. The receptors here all came from a woman aged 60-70 years with acute or convalescent COVID-19.

V gene TRBV28 combines with J gene TRBJ1-1, with D possibly being TRBD1 (5 bases). The germline V gene encodes CDR1 MDHEN and CDR2 SYDVKM. There are 14 residues in the CDR3. V was shortened by 3 bases and J by 5 bases, with 13 bases between the two germline ends. The CDR3 bases are TGTGCCAGCAGTTTCCGGGGGGGAAAGACTGAAGCTTTCTTT. Residues: CASSFRGGKTEAFF. Combining the CDR3 with reference TRBV28 and TRBJ1-1 gives the whole variable domain DVKVTQSSRYLVKRTGEKVFLECVQDMDHENMFWYRQDPGLGLRLIYFSYDVKMKEKGDIPEGYSVSREKKERFSLILESASTNQTSMYLCASSFRGGKTEAFFGQGTRLTVV.

The genes are TRBV3-1 (or the pseudogene TRBV3-2) and TRBJ2-3; 10 bases line up with TRBD2. Germline V gene data show CDR1 as LGHDT and CDR2 as YNNKEL (reference sequence). V dropped 0 bases and J dropped 9; count of bases not matched to a gene: 12. The CDR3 consists of 17 residues. For the CDR3, the DNA is TGTGCCAGCAGCCAAGATGGTTTAGCGGGGGGCCGGTGGACGCAGTATTTT. This encodes CASSQDGLAGGRWTQYF.

This chain joins TRBV30 and TRBJ2-7; the match to TRBD1 covers 7 bases. Germline V gene data show CDR1 as GTSNPN and CDR2 as SVGIG (reference sequence). V lost 0 bases to trimming and J lost 3 bases; unmatched junction nucleotides: 14. The CDR3 loop spans 17 amino acids. This chain's CDR3 is CAWSVLPLKGANYEQYF. The CDR3 bases are TGTGCCTGGAGTGTACTACCTCTAAAGGGGGCGAACTACGAGCAGTACTTC. Combining the CDR3 with reference TRBV30 and TRBJ2-7 gives the whole variable domain SQTIHQWPATLVQPVGSPLSLECTVEGTSNPNLYWYRQAAGRGLQLLFYSVGIGQISSEVPQNLSASRPQDRQFILSSKKLLLSDSGFYLCAWSVLPLKGANYEQYFGPGTRLTVT.

The chain joins TRBV5-6 to TRBJ2-1; 9 bases map to TRBD1. The CDR3 is 16 amino acids. The germline V gene has CDR1 SGHDT and CDR2 YYEEEE. V lost 4 bases to trimming and J lost 4 bases; unmatched junction nucleotides: 9. CDR3 sequence: CASSPVDRGNYNEQFF. The CDR3 region has the DNA TGTGCCAGCAGCCCGGTAGACAGGGGGAATTACAATGAGCAGTTCTTC. The complete variable domain, with remaining parts taken from reference TRBV5-6 and TRBJ2-1, reads DAGVTQSPTHLIKTRGQQVTLRCSPKSGHDTVSWYQQALGQGPQFIFQYYEEEERQRGNFPDRFSGHQFPNYSSELNVNALLLGDSALYLCASSPVDRGNYNEQFFGPGTRLTVL.

V gene TRBV7-2 combines with J gene TRBJ2-3, with TRBD2 as a possible D gene (7 bases). This CDR3 spans 18 amino acids. Germline CDR1 reads SGHTA; CDR2 reads FQGNSA. V was cut by 3 bases and J by 4 bases, with 23 bases left in between. The CDR3 here is CASSFKGYRAGVADTQYF. CDR3 bases: TGTGCCAGCAGCTTTAAAGGGTACAGGGCGGGGGTTGCAGATACGCAGTATTTT.

This chain links TRBV25-1 with TRBJ1-1; 11 nucleotides align to TRBD1. V shed 3 bases and J 0 bases; nucleotides not matched to a gene: 3. CDR3 size: 16 residues. Germline values: CDR1 MGHDK, CDR2 SYGVNS. The CDR3 DNA sequence: TGTGCCAGCAGTGAGGGACAGGGGGTTATGAACACTGAAGCTTTCTTT. It codes for CASSEGQGVMNTEAFF.

V and J are TRBV7-9 and TRBJ2-4; tentative D call: TRBD1 (5 bases). The CDR3 length is 15 residues. Per the germline V gene, CDR1 is SEHNR and CDR2 is FQNEAQ (reference sequence). V lost 1 base to trimming and J lost 7 bases, with 14 bases between them. The chain's CDR3 is CASSLGTGTGNIQYF. CDR3 DNA sequence: TGTGCCAGCAGCTTAGGAACAGGTACTGGGAACATTCAGTACTTC.

The chain has TRBV2 and TRBJ1-6, with D possibly being TRBD1 (6 bases). The CDR3 loop spans 16 amino acids. V was trimmed by 1 base and J by 5 bases, leaving 12 bases between them. Germline values: CDR1 SNHLY, CDR2 FYNNEI. CDR3 sequence reads: CASSEGAGANNSPLHF. The CDR3, as DNA: TGTGCCAGCAGTGAAGGGGCAGGGGCTAATAATTCACCCCTCCACTTT.

This chain links TRBV20-1 with TRBJ2-4, with a tentative D call TRBD1 (6 bases). Germline CDR1 DFQATT, CDR2 SNEGSKA (reference sequence). V was trimmed by 3 bases and J by 0 bases, leaving 9 bases between them. The CDR3 length is 14 residues. CDR3 sequence: CSASFRGAKNIQYF. CDR3 coding DNA: TGCAGTGCTAGTTTCAGGGGAGCCAAAAACATTCAGTACTTC.

This chain uses TRBV28 with TRBJ2-7, with 7 bases that match TRBD1. V gave up 2 bases and J gave up 6 bases; unmatched junction bases: 7. CDR1 and CDR2 from the germline V gene are MDHEN and SYDVKM. This CDR3 comprises 14 residues. CDR3 nucleotides: TGTGCCAGCAGTTTACCGACAGGGTACTCCGAGCAGTACTTC. It yields the protein CASSLPTGYSEQYF.

V and J are TRBV2 and TRBJ2-5, with 7 bases identical to TRBD1. With 6 bases clipped from V and 5 bases from J, the junction kept 18 bases outside the gene matches. The germline V gene has CDR1 SNHLY and CDR2 FYNNEI. This CDR3 contains 17 residues. In DNA form, the CDR3 reads TGTGCCAGCAGCCTTCTCGGGACAGTTTCGCCAGTGGAGACCCAGTACTTC. It is translated as CASSLLGTVSPVETQYF.